This TCR beta chain was documented in a study of beta chain features in type 1 diabetes. The V gene's germline CDR1 is SNHLY and CDR2 FYNNEI. This CDR3 has 15 residues. The V end was cut by 9 bases, the J end by 6 bases, with 23 bases between. Expressed TCRB transcripts got sequenced, as all isolated RNA was reverse transcribed. Here immunoSEQ multiplex PCR was the method, and the copy in TCRdb shows in-frame clones only, minus some. This sample yields 620,000 or so clones, of which roughly 16% are seen a single time; about 0.093% belongs to the top ten. Material: naive CD4+ T cells from blood. The V call is TRBV2, the J call TRBJ1-1; a possible D gene is TRBD1 (5 bases). The receptor's source is a man aged 18 to 35 in good health. Here the CDR3 DNA reads TGTGCCAGTCGCTTATACCGGGGAGGGGTGGCTGAAGCTTTCTTT. Protein: CASRLYRGGVAEAFF.